These 21 T cell receptor beta chains share one sample of origin, sequenced in a study of blood T cell repertoires in COVID-19. Here immunoSEQ multiplex PCR was the method, and the copy in TCRdb shows in-frame clones only, minus some. The data show some 250,000 clones, nearly 90% seen once. Sequenced sample: peripheral blood. Source of these receptors: a human donor in a cohort sampled during active COVID-19.

The chain couples TRBV4-1 to TRBJ1-5, with a possible D match to TRBD1 (5 bases). V lost 0 bases, J lost 4 bases, and 13 bases lay in between. The CDR3 runs to 16 residues. CDR1 is MGHRA, CDR2 YSYEKL, per germline. The chain's CDR3 is CASSQDGGRGNQPQHF. DNA for the CDR3: TGCGCCAGCAGCCAAGATGGGGGGAGGGGTAATCAGCCCCAGCATTTT.

This sequence joins TRBV5-1 and TRBJ1-2, with 8 positions matching TRBD1. The germline CDR1 and CDR2 sequences are SGHRS and YFSETQ. V lost 0 bases, J lost 8 bases, and 6 bases stayed unmatched. This CDR3 region has 14 residues. In DNA, the CDR3 is TGCGCCAGCAGCTTGGCACAGGGGGAGAAGGGCTACACCTTC. Protein product: CASSLAQGEKGYTF.

CDR3 amino acids: CASSPGWNTEAFF. The CDR3, as DNA: TGTGCCAGCAGCCCCGGTTGGAACACTGAAGCTTTCTTT. The chain recombines TRBV6-2 or TRBV6-3 with TRBJ1-1; D not certain. The length of the CDR3 is 13 residues. Germline V gene data show CDR1 as MNHEY and CDR2 as SVGEGT. Trimming removed 6 bases at V and 1 base at J, with 9 bases between.

This sequence joins TRBV2 and TRBJ2-7; 12 bases are a match to TRBD2. J lost 0 bases, V lost 6 bases, and 9 bases had no gene match. CDR3 size: 17 residues. Germline loops: CDR1 SNHLY, CDR2 FYNNEI. CDR3 nucleotide sequence: TGTGCCAGCAGGGGAAGGACTAGCGGGATATTCTCCTACGAGCAGTACTTC. It codes for CASRGRTSGIFSYEQYF.

The gene calls are TRBV4-3 and TRBJ2-5, with TRBD2 identical over 7 bases. Germline values: CDR1 LGHNA, CDR2 YSLEER. The CDR3 has 12 amino acids. The V and J ends lost 4 bases and 6 bases, in that order; junction bases with no gene match: 2. CDR3 region: CASSLGGKTQYF. In nucleotides, the CDR3 is TGCGCCAGCAGCCTGGGAGGGAAGACCCAGTACTTC.

This chain links TRBV7-2 with TRBJ2-7, with TRBD2 matching 13 bases. Germline CDR1 is SGHTA and CDR2 is FQGNSA. CDR3 length: 19 residues. Trimming took 4 bases from V and 0 from J; bases not matched to a gene: 12. Written as DNA, the CDR3 is TGTGCCAGCAGCTCCGGACTGGGACTAGCGGGATGGAGCTCCTACGAGCAGTACTTC. This codes for CASSSGLGLAGWSSYEQYF.

Here the CDR3 reads CASSFGDRVNQPQHF. CDR3 nucleotide sequence: TGTGCCAGCAGTTTTGGGGACAGGGTCAATCAGCCCCAGCATTTT. The genes are TRBV28 and TRBJ1-5; 9 bases agree with TRBD1. Trimming took 3 bases from V and 3 from J; bases not matched to a gene: 3. This CDR3 region has 15 residues. CDR1 and CDR2 from the germline V gene are MDHEN and SYDVKM.

This chain uses TRBV7-9 with TRBJ1-2, with 10 positions matching TRBD1. CDR3 length equals 15 residues. CDR1 and CDR2 (germline): SEHNR, FQNEAQ (reference sequence). The V gene end was trimmed by 5 bases and the J gene end by 3 bases; junction bases not matched to a gene: 6. The CDR3 loop is CASSRSGTGDYGYTF. The CDR3 nucleotides read TGTGCCAGCAGCCGCTCCGGGACAGGGGACTATGGCTACACCTTC.

The rearrangement uses TRBV25-1 and TRBJ1-4; perhaps TRBD1 as D (5 bases). Germline V gene sequence: CDR1 MGHDK, CDR2 SYGVNS. The length of the CDR3 is 12 residues. The V gene lost 4 bases and the J gene lost 8 bases, with 8 bases spanning the gap. The CDR3 DNA follows: TGTGCCAGCAGTGGGAACAGGGAAAAACTGTTTTTT. Its protein is CASSGNREKLFF.

This clone has only a few counts. This chain uses TRBV7-9 with TRBJ2-1; no definite D call. V was cut by 2 bases and J by 8 bases, with 10 bases left in between. Germline CDR1 is SEHNR and CDR2 is FQNEAQ (reference sequence). The CDR3 is 13 residues long. CDR3 in DNA: TGTGCCAGCAGCTTACCCTCTTCGGATGAGCAGTTCTTC. Residues: CASSLPSSDEQFF.

The rearrangement links TRBV10-3 to TRBJ2-7; 8 bases agree with TRBD2. Germline trimming cut 4 bases from V and 0 bases from J; bases unmatched to any gene: 8. There are 16 residues in the CDR3. Germline V lookup: CDR1 ENHRY, CDR2 SYGVKD. CDR3 residues: CAISGFTSGSSYEQYF. CDR3 nucleotides: TGTGCCATCAGTGGATTTACTAGCGGCAGCTCCTACGAGCAGTACTTC.

This clone was seen a single time. CDR3 protein: CASSPGTGAYEQYF. CDR3 DNA sequence: TGTGCCAGCAGTCCCGGGACAGGGGCCTACGAGCAGTACTTC. The rearrangement uses TRBV28 and TRBJ2-7, with 10 bases lining up with TRBD1. Germline CDR1 reads MDHEN; CDR2 reads SYDVKM. This CDR3 region has 14 residues. After removal of 5 bases from V and 2 bases from J, the junction contained 3 bases not matched to a gene.

V and J are TRBV7-2 and TRBJ2-7; 11 bases fit TRBD2. V dropped 5 bases and J dropped 2; count of bases not matched to a gene: 8. Germline V CDR1 and CDR2: SGHTA, FQGNSA. The length of the CDR3 is 16 residues. The CDR3 bases are TGTGCCAGCAGCAATCCCCGACTAGCGGGGACCTACGAGCAGTACTTC. Translation gives CASSNPRLAGTYEQYF.

The chain uses TRBV7-9 and TRBJ1-2, with 10 nucleotides matching TRBD1. The ends lost 4 bases at V and 8 bases at J; junction bases unmatched: 4. The V gene's germline CDR1 is SEHNR and CDR2 FQNEAQ (reference sequence). CDR3 length: 13 residues. CDR3 nucleotide sequence: TGTGCCAGCAGCTCCGGGACAGGGGAAGGCTACACCTTC. Translating it yields CASSSGTGEGYTF.

The chain links TRBV6-6 to TRBJ1-6; TRBD1 aligns across 8 bases. The J segment lost 7 bases and the V segment lost 6 bases, leaving 5 bases of the junction unmatched. The CDR3 is 14 residues long. The germline V gene encodes CDR1 MNHNY and CDR2 SVGAGI (reference sequence). CDR3 region: CASSYRQGNSPLHF. DNA for the CDR3: TGTGCCAGCAGCTACAGACAGGGGAATTCACCCCTCCACTTT.

This clone was counted only a few times. This rearrangement joins TRBV7-2 to TRBJ2-3; a weak D match, TRBD1 (5 bases). With 5 bases removed from V and 6 bases from J, the gap between germline ends came to 18 bases. Looked up from germline, CDR1 is SGHTA and CDR2 is FQGNSA. The CDR3 totals 15 residues. CDR3 coding DNA: TGTGCCAGCAGCCCCCAGACCGGACACACCGATACGCAGTATTTT. Amino acid sequence: CASSPQTGHTDTQYF.

The chain links TRBV3-1 (or the pseudogene TRBV3-2) to TRBJ1-6; TRBD1 is a possible D gene (5 bases). Germline loops: CDR1 LGHDT, CDR2 YNNKEL (reference sequence). The CDR3 is 15 amino acids. Between the trimmed V and J ends, which lost 1 base and 10 bases, there was a span of 14 bases. The CDR3, as DNA: TGTGCCAGCAGCCAAGCGGGGGGAAACAGCTCACCCCTCCACTTT. It specifies CASSQAGGNSSPLHF.

This clone appeared once. This sequence joins TRBV6-6 and TRBJ1-4; 9 bases are a match to TRBD1. The V gene end was trimmed by 6 bases and the J gene end by 1 base; junction bases not matched to a gene: 3. The length of the CDR3 is 15 residues. From germline, CDR1 is MNHNY and CDR2 SVGAGI (reference sequence). The DNA of the CDR3 is TGTGCCAGCAGCTTGGACAGGGGAACTAATGAAAAACTGTTTTTT. Its protein product is CASSLDRGTNEKLFF.

The chain combines TRBV9 with TRBJ1-4, with D possibly matching TRBD1 (6 bases). The germline V gene encodes CDR1 SGDLS and CDR2 YYNGEE. Trimming shortened V by 1 base and J by 4 bases, and 11 bases separated the two germline ends. CDR3 length: 15 amino acids. Here the CDR3 DNA reads TGTGCCAGCAGCGTATCACAGGGTAATAATGAAAAACTGTTTTTT. It translates to CASSVSQGNNEKLFF. Based on the CDR3 plus reference TRBV9 and TRBJ1-4, the full variable domain is DSGVTQTPKHLITATGQRVTLRCSPRSGDLSVYWYQQSLDQGLQFLIQYYNGEERAKGNILERFSAQQFPDLHSELNLSSLELGDSALYFCASSVSQGNNEKLFFGSGTQLSVL.

The genes are TRBV7-2 and TRBJ2-3; D is unresolved. The V end was cut by 5 bases, the J end by 6 bases, with 15 bases between. CDR1 is SGHTA, CDR2 FQGNSA, per germline. CDR3 length equals 14 residues. The CDR3 DNA follows: TGTGCCAGCAGCGTAGGTTTCGGGTCGGATACGCAGTATTTT. It codes for CASSVGFGSDTQYF.

This chain links TRBV18 with TRBJ2-2; D is possibly TRBD1 (5 bases). The CDR3 covers 15 residues. Per germline, CDR1 KGHSH and CDR2 LQKENI. V was pared by 2 bases and J by 3 bases, with 10 bases between. The CDR3 DNA is TGTGCCAGCTCACCAAGGGGCGACGACACCGGGGAGCTGTTTTTT. This codes for CASSPRGDDTGELFF.